Reported below is one TCR beta chain. RNA transcripts gave rise to amplified TCR beta CDR3 regions. The TCR CDR3 was amplified in a first-round RT-PCR using the HTBI primer set. TCRdb called the multiplex PCR reads again in MiXCR, with one record for every CDR3 protein. Here the sample spans hundreds of thousands of distinct CDR3 sequences, less than 20% being singletons. This sample is drawn from a study of T cells in Graves' hyperthyroidism and ophthalmopathy. Germline V gene lookup returns CDR1 MDHEN and CDR2 SYDVKM. J gave up 0 bases and V 7 bases, and 7 bases lay outside the gene matches. This CDR3 has 15 amino acids.

The TCR originated in a man between 40 and 49 years old with Graves' ophthalmopathy. This rearrangement joins TRBV28 to TRBJ2-5, with 8 bases matching TRBD2. Sequenced: blood. The CDR3 here is CASNGASGYQETQYF. The CDR3 DNA reads TGTGCCAGCAATGGGGCTAGCGGGTACCAAGAGACCCAGTACTTC.